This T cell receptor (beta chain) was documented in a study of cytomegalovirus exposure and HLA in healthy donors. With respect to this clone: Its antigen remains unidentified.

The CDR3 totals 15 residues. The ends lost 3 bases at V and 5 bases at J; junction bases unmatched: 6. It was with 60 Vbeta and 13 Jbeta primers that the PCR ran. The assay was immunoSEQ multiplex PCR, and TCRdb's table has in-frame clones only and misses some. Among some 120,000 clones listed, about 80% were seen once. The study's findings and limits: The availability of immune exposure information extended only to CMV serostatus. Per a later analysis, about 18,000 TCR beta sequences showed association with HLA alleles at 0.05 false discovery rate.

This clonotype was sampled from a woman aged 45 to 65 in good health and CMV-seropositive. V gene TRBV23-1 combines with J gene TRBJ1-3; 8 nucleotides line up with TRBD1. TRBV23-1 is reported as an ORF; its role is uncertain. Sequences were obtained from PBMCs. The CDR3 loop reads CASSHPGQGRNTIYF. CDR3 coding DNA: TGCGCCAGCAGTCACCCCGGACAGGGAAGAAACACCATATATTTT.